The entry below describes one T cell receptor (beta chain). This clone was detected only a few times. Its antigen has not been determined. No base quality information exists; no much larger clone differs at one position. The collaborating institutions used their own protocols to collect whole blood in K2EDTA tubes. Collaborator samples were shipped for TCRbeta analysis as frozen whole blood, isolated PBMCs, or DNA extracted from either sample type. These data are taken from a study of blood T cell repertoires in COVID-19 (dated by TCRdb to the early 2020s). In the study overall: Samples from collaborators originated in the United States, Italy and Spain and spanned both the acute and convalescent phases of COVID-19. The prospective study material was composed of cDNA or gDNA derived from T cells, B-cell-depleted T cells, or PBMCs. Deeply sampled blood TCRbeta repertoires from subjects exposed to, actively infected with, or recovered from COVID-19 were included in the dataset. The sample metadata nearly always contained a de-identified subject ID, COVID-19 status, age in years and sex. The repertoires were made available in a free public database intended to serve as a resource for research on the immune response to SARS-CoV-2. Samples were obtained from the ongoing ImmuneRACE study (first 160 participants) and from 1,254 subjects provided by 6 global collaborators. HLA class I and class II types, where available, came from metadata supplied by the sample provider rather than from assay-based typing. Here is what the overall study found, with its caveats: The quantity of clinical and demographic metadata differed by source and by participant and was supplied without curation.

TCRbeta CDR3 regions were amplified from genomic DNA by means of the immunoSEQ Assay, a bias-controlled multiplex PCR. The paper's data handling went like this. The number of nucleated cells in each sample was estimated by amplification of reference gene primers within the assay. Sequence reads were collapsed and filtered to measure the absolute abundance of every unique TCRbeta CDR3 rearrangement. Productive Simpson clonality was computed per sample as the square root of Simpson's diversity index over productive rearrangements. TCRdb's version of the immuneACCESS table is confined to in-frame rearrangements and falls short of the full clone set. An unresolved V gene accounts for under half of the shortfall where checked; the remainder is of unknown origin. The V and J calls and clone size are taken from that table; D and trimming were inferred from the DNA. This sample comprises some 150,000 clones, over 75% of them detected only once. Roughly 15% of the sample comes from the top ten.

Its CDR3 holds 16 amino acids, cysteine through phenylalanine. Only the CDR3 part of the read is kept: 48 bases, read in frame from the first base. Based on the germline V gene, the CDR1 and CDR2 sequences are SGHNT and YENEEA. Trimming removed 1 base from V and 5 bases from J; the gene matches leave 5 bases unexplained. This clonotype was sampled from a middle-aged woman with acute or convalescent COVID-19. The chain was built from TRBV11-3 and TRBJ2-1; TRBD2 lines up with 10 middle nucleotides. The sample was peripheral blood. The DNA sequence is TGTGCCAGCAGCTTAGCGTCTAGCGGGGGCCACAATGAGCAGTTCTTC. This is translated as CASSLASSGGHNEQFF. When the CDR3 is completed using the reference TRBV11-3 and TRBJ2-1 genes on either side, the full variable domain is EAGVVQSPRYKIIEKKQPVAFWCNPISGHNTLYWYLQNLGQGPELLIRYENEEAVDDSQLPKDRFSAERLKGVDSTLKIQPAELGDSAVYLCASSLASSGGHNEQFFGPGTRLTVL.